This T cell receptor beta chain is drawn from a study of blood T cell repertoires in COVID-19. Study overall: The samples span acute and convalescent COVID-19 from the United States, Italy and Spain.

Profiling relied on immunoSEQ multiplex PCR, and the TCRdb table lists in-frame clones only, not all of them. The table includes some 99,000 clones, roughly 86% detected once. CDR3 length: 16 residues. CDR1 is SGHNT, CDR2 YYREEE, per germline (reference sequence). Between the trimmed V and J ends, which lost 4 bases and 6 bases, there was a span of 19 bases. Sample: peripheral blood. The chain carries TRBV5-4 and TRBJ2-2; perhaps TRBD2 as D (6 bases). This receptor was obtained from a woman aged 55-75 years in a cohort sampled during active or convalescent COVID-19. CDR3 nucleotide sequence: TGTGCCAGCAGCCAAGGTTGGAGGGCCAGCCCCGGGGAGCTGTTTTTT. Translation gives CASSQGWRASPGELFF.